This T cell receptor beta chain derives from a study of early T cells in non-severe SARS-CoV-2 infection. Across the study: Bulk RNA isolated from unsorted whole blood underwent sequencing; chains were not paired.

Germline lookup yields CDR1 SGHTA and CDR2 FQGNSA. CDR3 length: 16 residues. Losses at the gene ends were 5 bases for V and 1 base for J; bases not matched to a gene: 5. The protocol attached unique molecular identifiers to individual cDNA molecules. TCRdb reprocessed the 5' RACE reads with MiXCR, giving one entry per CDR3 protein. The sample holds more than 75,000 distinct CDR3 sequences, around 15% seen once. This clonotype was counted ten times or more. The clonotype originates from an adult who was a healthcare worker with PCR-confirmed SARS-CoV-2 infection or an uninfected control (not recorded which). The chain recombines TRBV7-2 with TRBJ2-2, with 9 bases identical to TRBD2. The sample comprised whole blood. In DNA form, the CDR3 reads TGTGCCAGCAGCCCGAGAGCGGGGGGGAACACCGGGGAGCTGTTTTTT. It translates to CASSPRAGGNTGELFF.